These 21 T cell receptor beta chains came from one sample sequenced in a study of blood T cells in healthy people across ages (dated by TCRdb to the mid-2010s). The library was produced with 5' RACE. TCRdb shows the sequencer as Illumina HiSeq 2500. A second roughly 6 to 11 cycle PCR used a sample-barcoded 5' primer and a J-beta primer mix. The public reads were run again by TCRdb, first through fastp at Q25 and then through MiXCR, and only productive beta chains were kept. Entries are consolidated by CDR3 protein sequence, retaining the most common genes and DNA. Counted in this sample were more than 800,000 distinct CDR3 sequences; less than 35% of them appeared once. Roughly a sixth of the sample comes from the top ten. Sequenced sample: blood. The origin of the receptors is a woman older than 75 in good health.

This clonotype has a count of ten or more. V is TRBV5-1 and J is TRBJ2-5; TRBD1 matches at 11 bases. The V gene's germline CDR1 is SGHRS and CDR2 YFSETQ. The CDR3 runs 15 residues. Unmatched junction bases numbered 7, after V lost 4 bases and J lost 5 bases. In DNA form, the CDR3 reads TGCGCCAGCAGCGACGGACAGGGGGCCGGGGAGACCCAGTACTTC. This codes for CASSDGQGAGETQYF.

This clonotype was picked up many times. The chain carries TRBV7-2 and TRBJ2-1; D may be TRBD2 (7 bases). The germline CDR1 and CDR2 sequences are SGHTA and FQGNSA. V lost 3 bases, J lost 10 bases, and 19 bases lay in between. This CDR3 region has 15 residues. DNA of the CDR3: TGTGCCAGCAGCTTTGAATCCGGGGGGCATCGCGAGCAGTTCTTC. It translates to CASSFESGGHREQFF. Based on the CDR3 plus reference TRBV7-2 and TRBJ2-1, the full variable domain is GAGVSQSPSNKVTEKGKDVELRCDPISGHTALYWYRQSLGQGLEFLIYFQGNSAPDKSGLPSDRFSAERTGGSVSTLTIQRTQQEDSAVYLCASSFESGGHREQFFGPGTRLTVL.

This clonotype occurred many times. V gene TRBV6-5 combines with J gene TRBJ2-5; 9 bases are a match to TRBD1. Germline loops: CDR1 MNHEY, CDR2 SVGAGI. V lost 4 bases, J lost 5 bases, and 5 bases stayed unmatched. The CDR3 consists of 14 residues. CDR3 coding DNA: TGTGCCAGCAGTTTTGGACAGGGGTGGGAGACCCAGTACTTC. This sequence encodes CASSFGQGWETQYF.

The gene calls are TRBV20-1 and TRBJ1-5; no definite D call. The CDR3 spans 13 residues. The ends were cut back, 6 bases at V and 5 bases at J, with 14 bases in the middle. CDR1 is DFQATT and CDR2 is SNEGSKA in the germline V gene (reference sequence). The CDR3, as DNA: TGCAGTGCGCCCAAGGCGGGTGATCAGCCCCAGCATTTT. It codes for CSAPKAGDQPQHF.

This clonotype was detected many times. The J gene is TRBJ2-5, the V gene TRBV20-1; tentative D call: TRBD1 (7 bases). The CDR3 has 13 amino acids. V was shortened by 4 bases and J by 4 bases, with 13 bases between the two germline ends. CDR1 is DFQATT, CDR2 SNEGSKA, per germline (reference sequence). CDR3 region: CSAIRGARETQYF. For the CDR3, the DNA is TGCAGTGCTATCAGGGGGGCTCGAGAGACCCAGTACTTC.

This clonotype was counted at least ten times. The J gene is TRBJ2-5, the V gene TRBV5-1, with 8 nucleotides matching TRBD2. Trimming at V came to 0 bases and at J to 4 bases, leaving 5 bases not matched to a gene. Germline V gene data show CDR1 as SGHRS and CDR2 as YFSETQ. This CDR3 is built from 15 residues. DNA of the CDR3: TGCGCCAGCAGCTTGGATGGGACTAGGTCAGAGACCCAGTACTTC. Protein sequence: CASSLDGTRSETQYF.

As concerns this clonotype: The junction does not match germline at one end; this may be a read error. CDR3 in DNA: TGTACCAGCAGCTGGAGTCTCGGCTCTGGGGCCAACGTCCTGACTTTC. Amino acid sequence: CTSSWSLGSGANVLTF. This chain links TRBV5-5 with TRBJ2-6; D is ambiguous. The CDR3 totals 16 residues. Germline V gene data show CDR1 as SGHKS and CDR2 as YYEKEE (reference sequence).

This sequence joins TRBV20-1 and TRBJ1-5; TRBD1 matches at 9 bases. CDR3 length: 18 residues. Germline lookup yields CDR1 DFQATT and CDR2 SNEGSKA (reference sequence). With 0 bases clipped from V and 3 bases from J, the junction kept 12 bases outside the gene matches. The CDR3 DNA sequence: TGCAGTGCTAGAGATGGAAGCCGGGACAGGGCTCTCAATCAGCCCCAGCATTTT. Protein: CSARDGSRDRALNQPQHF.

This clonotype was counted only a few times. The chain couples TRBV3-1 to TRBJ2-7; D uncertain. The CDR3 covers 15 residues. Germline V gives CDR1 LGHDT, CDR2 YNNKEL (reference sequence). V was pared by 3 bases and J by 0 bases, with 12 bases between. The CDR3 reads CASSHRATISYEQYF. DNA of the CDR3: TGTGCCAGCAGCCACCGGGCAACAATCTCCTACGAGCAGTACTTC.

The chain recombines TRBV15 with TRBJ1-3; D perhaps matches TRBD1 (6 bases). From germline, CDR1 is LNHNV and CDR2 YYDKDF (reference sequence). V lost 6 bases to trimming and J lost 2 bases, with 20 bases between them. This CDR3 comprises 17 residues. CDR3 region: CATRPMDQGWTGNTIYF. DNA of the CDR3: TGTGCCACCAGACCGATGGACCAGGGGTGGACTGGAAACACCATATATTTT.

This clonotype was picked up a small number of times. The chain recombines TRBV19 with TRBJ2-7; TRBD2 matches at 7 bases. Germline V CDR1 and CDR2: LNHDA, SQIVND (reference sequence). The CDR3 contains 17 residues. Losses at the gene ends were 5 bases for V and 0 bases for J; bases not matched to a gene: 13. CDR3 sequence: CASSPRGDSGSSYEQYF. CDR3 nucleotides: TGTGCCAGTAGTCCTCGCGGAGATAGCGGGTCCTCCTACGAGCAGTACTTC.

The V call is TRBV30, the J call TRBJ2-4; 7 bases are shared with TRBD1. The CDR3 is made up of 14 amino acids. Germline V gives CDR1 GTSNPN, CDR2 SVGIG (reference sequence). Trimming cost V 3 bases and J 2 bases; bases outside gene matches: 4. CDR3 sequence: CAWSLTGPKNIQYF. The CDR3 DNA reads TGTGCCTGGAGCCTGACAGGGCCCAAAAACATTCAGTACTTC.

The V gene is TRBV20-1, the J gene TRBJ1-2, with D hard to call. This CDR3 is 13 amino acids long. Germline V lookup: CDR1 DFQATT, CDR2 SNEGSKA (reference sequence). V was trimmed by 6 bases and J by 9 bases, leaving 20 bases between them. The CDR3 loop is CSADRGSSSSYTF. The CDR3 DNA sequence: TGCAGTGCCGACCGAGGCAGCAGCAGCAGCTACACCTTC.

V usage is TRBV5-1 and J usage is TRBJ2-7, with D perhaps matching TRBD1 or TRBD2 (5 bases each). With 0 bases removed from V and 3 bases from J, the gap between germline ends came to 13 bases. Looked up from germline, CDR1 is SGHRS and CDR2 is YFSETQ. The CDR3 contains 15 residues. CDR3 nucleotide sequence: TGCGCCAGCAGCTTGGAACCGGGACCTAACTACGAGCAGTACTTC. It codes for CASSLEPGPNYEQYF. Full variable domain (remainder filled in from reference TRBV5-1 and TRBJ2-7): KAGVTQTPRYLIKTRGQQVTLSCSPISGHRSVSWYQQTPGQGLQFLFEYFSETQRNKGNFPGRFSGRQFSNSRSEMNVSTLELGDSALYLCASSLEPGPNYEQYFGPGTRLTVT.

The genes are TRBV20-1 and TRBJ2-5; 9 nucleotides align to TRBD2. V was clipped by 7 bases and J by 4 bases; unmatched bases: 7. CDR3 length: 13 amino acids. Germline-derived CDR1 and CDR2 are DFQATT and SNEGSKA (reference sequence). CDR3 DNA sequence: TGCAGTGTGGTTAGCGGGAGAGGAGAGACCCAGTACTTC. It encodes CSVVSGRGETQYF.

A few counts support this clonotype. A read error may explain this, as a much larger clone is one base away. This rearrangement joins TRBV7-2 to TRBJ2-6; D might be TRBD1 (5 bases). Germline V gives CDR1 SGHTA, CDR2 FQGNSA. CDR3 length: 16 residues. The CDR3 reads CASSLTLVVGANVRTF. CDR3 nucleotide sequence: TGTGCCAGCAGCTTAACGTTGGTAGTTGGGGCCAACGTCCGGACTTTC.

The chain recombines TRBV12-3 or TRBV12-4 with TRBJ2-3; 9 positions agree with TRBD1. The CDR3 sequence is 14 residues long. The V segment lost 5 bases and the J segment 11 bases; nucleotides outside the gene matches: 11. The DNA of the CDR3 is TGTGCCAGCAGTCGGGGACAGGGCGCACATATGCAGTATTTT. Its translation is CASSRGQGAHMQYF.

Ten or more counts support this clonotype. The rearrangement joins TRBV9 to TRBJ2-5, with D possibly matching TRBD1 (5 bases). The germline CDR1 and CDR2 sequences are SGDLS and YYNGEE. The CDR3 is made up of 16 amino acids. V was shortened by 2 bases and J by 9 bases, with 23 bases between the two germline ends. The CDR3 DNA follows: TGTGCCAGCAGCGTGGGGCCCAATTTATCCAAGAGGCCCCAGTACTTC. Protein sequence: CASSVGPNLSKRPQYF.

This clonotype was picked up many times. The CDR3, as DNA: TGTGCCAGCAGCTTAGAACAGGACTACTATGGCTACACCTTC. This codes for CASSLEQDYYGYTF. The chain is built from TRBV7-2 and TRBJ1-2; D is possibly TRBD1 (5 bases). The CDR3 runs 14 residues. From germline, CDR1 is SGHTA and CDR2 FQGNSA. V lost 1 base, J lost 3 bases, and 9 bases lay in between.

The chain recombines TRBV7-8 with TRBJ2-5, with D uncertain. The CDR3 extends over 12 amino acids. Trimming stripped 1 base from V and 11 bases from J, with 11 bases between. Germline CDR1 reads SGHVS; CDR2 reads FQNEAQ. The CDR3, as DNA: TGTGCCAGCAGCTTAGGTAGATACGGGCAGTACTTC. Its protein is CASSLGRYGQYF.

The J gene is TRBJ2-5, the V gene TRBV5-1; tentatively, D is TRBD2 (6 bases). The CDR3 has 15 residues. CDR1 and CDR2 (germline): SGHRS, YFSETQ. V lost 3 bases and J 4 bases, leaving 16 bases between the germline ends. Here the CDR3 DNA reads TGCGCCAGCAGCTCCGGGGAGGCCAGGGTAGAGACCCAGTACTTC. It yields the protein CASSSGEARVETQYF.